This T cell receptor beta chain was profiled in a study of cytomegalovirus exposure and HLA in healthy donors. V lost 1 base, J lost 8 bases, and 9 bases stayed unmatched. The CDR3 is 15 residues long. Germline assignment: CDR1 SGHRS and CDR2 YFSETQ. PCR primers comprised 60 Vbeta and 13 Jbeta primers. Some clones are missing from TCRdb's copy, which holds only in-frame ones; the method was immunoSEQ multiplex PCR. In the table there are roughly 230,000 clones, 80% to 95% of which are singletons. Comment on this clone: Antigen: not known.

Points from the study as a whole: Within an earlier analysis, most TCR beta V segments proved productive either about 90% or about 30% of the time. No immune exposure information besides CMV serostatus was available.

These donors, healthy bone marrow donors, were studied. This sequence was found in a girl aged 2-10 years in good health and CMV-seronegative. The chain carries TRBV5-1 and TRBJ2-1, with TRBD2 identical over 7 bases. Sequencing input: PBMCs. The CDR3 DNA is TGCGCCAGCAGCTTGATTTGGGGGGGGTTGGATGAGCAGTTCTTC. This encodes CASSLIWGGLDEQFF.